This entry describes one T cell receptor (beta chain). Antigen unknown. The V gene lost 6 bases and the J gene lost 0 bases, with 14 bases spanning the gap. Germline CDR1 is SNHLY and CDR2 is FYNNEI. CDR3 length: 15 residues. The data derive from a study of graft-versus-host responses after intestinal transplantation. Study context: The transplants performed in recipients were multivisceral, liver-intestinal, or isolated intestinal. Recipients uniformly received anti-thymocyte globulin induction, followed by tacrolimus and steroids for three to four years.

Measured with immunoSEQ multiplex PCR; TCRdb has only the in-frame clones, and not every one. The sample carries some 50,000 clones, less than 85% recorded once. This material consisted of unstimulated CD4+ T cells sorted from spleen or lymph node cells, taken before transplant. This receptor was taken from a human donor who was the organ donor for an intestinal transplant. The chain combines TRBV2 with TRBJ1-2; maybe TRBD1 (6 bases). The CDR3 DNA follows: TGTGCCAGCAGCATAACAGGGTCGGCTAACTATGGCTACACCTTC. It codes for CASSITGSANYGYTF.